The TCR beta chain under discussion was sequenced for a study of blood T cell repertoires in COVID-19. Germline values: CDR1 LNHDA, CDR2 SQIVND (reference sequence). This CDR3 comprises 16 residues. The germline V and J ends were trimmed by 7 bases and 4 bases, with 22 bases remaining between them. Data came from immunoSEQ multiplex PCR; TCRdb stores just in-frame clones and leaves some out. Of 90,000 to 100,000 clones detected, 82% appear once; the ten largest clones hold about 17%. The rearrangement joins TRBV19 to TRBJ1-2, with TRBD1 as a possible D gene (5 bases). The receptor's source is a man older than 75 with acute or convalescent COVID-19. The sample was peripheral blood. The CDR3 here is CASMGPQAVTFYGYTF. CDR3 nucleotide sequence: TGTGCCAGTATGGGGCCTCAGGCTGTGACTTTCTATGGCTACACCTTC.